A single sample is the source of the 24 T cell receptor beta chains below, sequenced in a study of blood T cell repertoires in COVID-19. The method was immunoSEQ multiplex PCR; TCRdb's version includes in-frame clones alone and lacks a portion of them. The data hold approximately 180,000 clones, with 70% to 90% observed a single time. Input material: peripheral blood. These TCRs come from a man in his 60s with active or convalescent COVID-19.

The V gene is TRBV30, the J gene TRBJ1-1, with D possibly TRBD1 on 5 matching bases. The CDR3 covers 15 residues. CDR1 is GTSNPN, CDR2 SVGIG, per germline (reference sequence). V was shortened by 2 bases and J by 1 base, with 14 bases between the two germline ends. The CDR3 loop is CAWSLWGGRNTEAFF. CDR3 coding DNA: TGTGCCTGGAGTTTATGGGGGGGGAGGAACACTGAAGCTTTCTTT. Full variable domain (remainder filled in from reference TRBV30 and TRBJ1-1): SQTIHQWPATLVQPVGSPLSLECTVEGTSNPNLYWYRQAAGRGLQLLFYSVGIGQISSEVPQNLSASRPQDRQFILSSKKLLLSDSGFYLCAWSLWGGRNTEAFFGQGTRLTVV.

The V call is TRBV20-1, the J call TRBJ2-3, with TRBD2 matching over 8 bases. J gave up 2 bases and V 3 bases, and 4 bases lay outside the gene matches. Germline V gene lookup returns CDR1 DFQATT and CDR2 SNEGSKA (reference sequence). The CDR3 is 14 amino acids. CDR3 nucleotides: TGCAGTGCTAGTCTCGGGGGGGACACAGATACGCAGTATTTT. Its translation is CSASLGGDTDTQYF.

The chain carries TRBV5-6 and TRBJ1-2; D is ambiguous. The V and J ends lost 5 bases and 3 bases respectively, with 11 bases between them. CDR1 SGHDT and CDR2 YYEEEE come from the germline V gene. The CDR3 runs 13 residues. This chain's CDR3 is CASRHDNYYGYTF. The CDR3 DNA follows: TGTGCCAGCAGACACGACAACTACTATGGCTACACCTTC. The entire variable domain, with the rest obtained from reference TRBV5-6 and TRBJ1-2, is as follows: DAGVTQSPTHLIKTRGQQVTLRCSPKSGHDTVSWYQQALGQGPQFIFQYYEEEERQRGNFPDRFSGHQFPNYSSELNVNALLLGDSALYLCASRHDNYYGYTFGSGTRLTVV.

J is TRBJ1-2 and V is TRBV5-1, with TRBD1 matching 8 bases. With V trimmed by 4 bases and J by 2 bases, 7 bases remained unmatched. Germline V gene lookup returns CDR1 SGHRS and CDR2 YFSETQ. The CDR3 is made up of 15 amino acids. CDR3 region: CASSLDGTGNYGYTF. Here the CDR3 DNA reads TGCGCCAGCAGCCTCGACGGGACAGGAAACTATGGCTACACCTTC.

This clone turned up a few times. The chain is built from TRBV5-1 and TRBJ1-2, with D unclear. The V gene's germline CDR1 is SGHRS and CDR2 YFSETQ. Trimming stripped 1 base from V and 0 bases from J, with 4 bases between. The CDR3 has 13 residues. CDR3 nucleotides: TGCGCCAGCAGCTTGACAGCTAACTATGGCTACACCTTC. Amino acids: CASSLTANYGYTF.

This clone was picked up a small number of times. The chain links TRBV2 to TRBJ1-5; D not certain. The length of the CDR3 is 14 residues. V lost 3 bases, J lost 7 bases, and 13 bases lay in between. CDR1 and CDR2 from the germline V gene are SNHLY and FYNNEI. Here the CDR3 DNA reads TGTGCCAGCAGTGATCGGGCGGAGGGACAGCCCCAGCATTTT. Translation: CASSDRAEGQPQHF. Drawing the rest from reference TRBV2 and TRBJ1-5, the complete variable domain is EPEVTQTPSHQVTQMGQEVILRCVPISNHLYFYWYRQILGQKVEFLVSFYNNEISEKSEIFDDQFSVERPDGSNFTLKIRSTKLEDSAMYFCASSDRAEGQPQHFGDGTRLSIL.

The chain couples TRBV5-8 to TRBJ1-2, with TRBD1 matching over 9 bases. This CDR3 spans 17 amino acids. The germline V gene encodes CDR1 SGHTS and CDR2 YDEGEE. V lost 3 bases and J lost 3; bases outside the gene matches: 12. The CDR3: CASSWGQGGRVDYGYTF. The CDR3 DNA is TGTGCCAGCAGCTGGGGACAGGGTGGTCGGGTGGACTATGGCTACACCTTC. The whole variable domain, remainder taken from reference TRBV5-8 and TRBJ1-2, is EAGVTQSPTHLIKTRGQQATLRCSPISGHTSVYWYQQALGLGLQFLLWYDEGEERNRGNFPPRFSGRQFPNYSSELNVNALELEDSALYLCASSWGQGGRVDYGYTFGSGTRLTVV.

The chain links TRBV6-5 to TRBJ1-1, with D possibly matching TRBD1 (6 bases). V was trimmed by 5 bases and J by 6 bases, leaving 13 bases between them. Germline CDR1 reads MNHEY; CDR2 reads SVGAGI. The CDR3 spans 13 residues. The CDR3: CASSHLQGAEAFF. The CDR3 DNA is TGTGCCAGCAGTCACTTACAGGGAGCTGAAGCTTTCTTT.

The chain carries TRBV5-1 and TRBJ1-3, with TRBD1 matching over 7 bases. V shed 4 bases and J 1 base; nucleotides not matched to a gene: 5. This CDR3 contains 15 residues. From germline, CDR1 is SGHRS and CDR2 YFSETQ. The CDR3: CASSVQGQSGNTIYF. In nucleotides, the CDR3 is TGCGCCAGCAGCGTACAGGGACAGTCTGGAAACACCATATATTTT. The full variable domain, rest sourced from reference TRBV5-1 and TRBJ1-3, is KAGVTQTPRYLIKTRGQQVTLSCSPISGHRSVSWYQQTPGQGLQFLFEYFSETQRNKGNFPGRFSGRQFSNSRSEMNVSTLELGDSALYLCASSVQGQSGNTIYFGEGSWLTVV.

CDR3: CASTGFANTGELFF. For the CDR3, the DNA is TGTGCCAGTACAGGGTTCGCGAACACCGGGGAGCTGTTTTTT. V gene TRBV6-5 combines with J gene TRBJ2-2; maybe TRBD1 (6 bases). This CDR3 is 14 amino acids long. Per the germline V gene, CDR1 is MNHEY and CDR2 is SVGAGI. The V end was cut by 9 bases, the J end by 0 bases, with 11 bases between.

The genes are TRBV5-4 and TRBJ2-7; 12 bases line up with TRBD1. The CDR3 runs 15 residues. Unmatched junction bases numbered 5, after V lost 0 bases and J lost 7 bases. Germline V gene sequence: CDR1 SGHNT, CDR2 YYREEE (reference sequence). The CDR3 nucleotides are TGTGCCAGCAGCTTGGGGGGACAGGGGGCATGGGAGCAGTACTTC. This sequence encodes CASSLGGQGAWEQYF.

The V gene is TRBV5-1, the J gene TRBJ2-7; 10 bases fit TRBD2. V was pared by 4 bases and J by 6 bases, with 7 bases of the junction left unmatched. The germline gives CDR1 SGHRS, CDR2 YFSETQ. CDR3 length equals 14 residues. The DNA for the CDR3 is TGCGCCAGCAGCCCCACTAGCGGGGACCGCGAGCAGTACTTC. The encoded protein is CASSPTSGDREQYF.

The chain links TRBV12-3 or TRBV12-4 to TRBJ2-5, with D unresolved. The CDR3 has 13 residues. Deletions cut 4 bases from V and 11 bases from J, with 17 bases between. The CDR3 loop reads CASSYISVGRQYF. As DNA, the CDR3 is TGTGCCAGCAGTTATATCAGTGTGGGCAGGCAGTACTTC.

This CDR3 is CASSPQTGVYGYTF. For the CDR3, the DNA is TGTGCCAGCAGCCCCCAGACAGGCGTCTATGGCTACACCTTC. The gene calls are TRBV3-1 (or the pseudogene TRBV3-2) and TRBJ1-2, with D possibly TRBD1 on 6 matching bases. The CDR3 has 14 residues. The V end was cut by 4 bases, the J end by 4 bases, with 13 bases between. CDR1 LGHDT and CDR2 YNNKEL come from the germline V gene (reference sequence).

The CDR3 spells CASSLLSGGGLTDTQYF. The CDR3, as DNA: TGCGCCAGCAGCCTCCTGAGCGGGGGGGGCCTCACAGATACGCAGTATTTT. This chain uses TRBV4-1 with TRBJ2-3, with TRBD2 matching 10 bases. The CDR3 extends over 17 amino acids. The V segment lost 4 bases and the J segment 2 bases; nucleotides outside the gene matches: 9. Looked up from germline, CDR1 is MGHRA and CDR2 is YSYEKL.

This chain joins TRBV5-6 and TRBJ2-2; D is possibly TRBD1 (5 bases). Germline loops: CDR1 SGHDT, CDR2 YYEEEE. V was clipped by 7 bases and J by 4 bases, with 17 bases between them. The length of the CDR3 is 15 residues. The CDR3: CASGSLGQLTGELFF. CDR3 nucleotides: TGTGCCAGCGGCTCGCTGGGGCAGCTCACCGGGGAGCTGTTTTTT.

The gene calls are TRBV10-3 and TRBJ2-7; 15 bases agree with TRBD2. The J segment lost 7 bases and the V segment lost 3 bases, leaving 7 bases of the junction unmatched. The CDR3 spans 16 residues. From germline, CDR1 is ENHRY and CDR2 SYGVKD. The CDR3 spells CAISDPGLAGGEEQYF. Written as DNA, the CDR3 is TGTGCCATCAGTGATCCTGGACTAGCGGGGGGGGAAGAGCAGTACTTC.

This chain links TRBV10-1 with TRBJ2-2, with D hard to call. The CDR3 has 13 residues. The germline V and J ends were trimmed by 2 bases and 6 bases, with 7 bases remaining between them. Germline CDR1 WNHNN, CDR2 SYGVQD (reference sequence). In DNA form, the CDR3 reads TGCGCCAGCAGTGAGGGCCTAGCCGGGGAGCTGTTTTTT. Encoded protein: CASSEGLAGELFF.

This sequence joins TRBV19 and TRBJ1-5; tentatively, D is TRBD1 (6 bases). Germline CDR1 reads LNHDA; CDR2 reads SQIVND (reference sequence). The V end lost 10 bases, the J end lost 0 bases, and 16 bases lay between the germline ends. This CDR3 comprises 15 residues. The CDR3 nucleotides are TGTGCCACCAAACAGGGAGACTATAGCAATCAGCCCCAGCATTTT. This gives the protein CATKQGDYSNQPQHF. The full variable domain, completed using reference TRBV19 and TRBJ1-5, is DGGITQSPKYLFRKEGQNVTLSCEQNLNHDAMYWYRQDPGQGLRLIYYSQIVNDFQKGDIAEGYSVSREKKESFPLTVTSAQKNPTAFYLCATKQGDYSNQPQHFGDGTRLSIL.

The CDR3 bases are TGCAGTGCTAGTGGTGCCAGGCTGAACACTGAAGCTTTCTTT. Translating gives CSASGARLNTEAFF. V gene TRBV20-1 combines with J gene TRBJ1-1, with D hard to call. The CDR3 has 14 residues. In germline, CDR1 is DFQATT, CDR2 SNEGSKA (reference sequence). Trimming removed 3 bases from V and 0 bases from J, with 11 bases in between.

This clone was recorded only once. CDR3 in amino acids: CASSPGTGATEAFF. DNA of the CDR3: TGTGCCAGTAGCCCCGGGACAGGGGCCACTGAAGCTTTCTTT. The chain couples TRBV19 to TRBJ1-1; 10 positions agree with TRBD1. The CDR3 is 14 residues long. CDR1 LNHDA and CDR2 SQIVND come from the germline V gene (reference sequence). After removal of 6 bases from V and 4 bases from J, the junction contained 5 bases not matched to a gene.

CDR3 in DNA: TGTGCCACCGCGCCAGGGTATGGTGAAAAACTGTTTTTT. Its protein product is CATAPGYGEKLFF. The chain recombines TRBV24-1 with TRBJ1-4; D is perhaps TRBD1 (5 bases). Per the germline V gene, CDR1 is KGHDR and CDR2 is SFDVKD. Trimming pared 9 bases from V and 7 bases from J, leaving 14 bases between. This CDR3 has 13 amino acids.

The CDR3 sequence is CASSITGGKSYNEQFF. The CDR3 region has the DNA TGTGCCAGCAGCATAACAGGGGGAAAGTCCTACAATGAGCAGTTCTTC. This chain links TRBV11-2 with TRBJ2-1, with TRBD1 identical over 8 bases. The CDR3 is 16 residues long. Per the germline V gene, CDR1 is SGHAT and CDR2 is FQNNGV. The V segment lost 5 bases and the J segment 1 base; nucleotides outside the gene matches: 7.

The chain uses TRBV5-1 and TRBJ1-4, with 11 bases matching TRBD1. J lost 8 bases, V lost 5 bases, and 5 bases had no gene match. The germline V gene encodes CDR1 SGHRS and CDR2 YFSETQ. CDR3 size: 14 residues. The CDR3 DNA follows: TGCGCCAGCAGAGAGGACAGGGGGCACGAAAAACTGTTTTTT. It encodes CASREDRGHEKLFF.